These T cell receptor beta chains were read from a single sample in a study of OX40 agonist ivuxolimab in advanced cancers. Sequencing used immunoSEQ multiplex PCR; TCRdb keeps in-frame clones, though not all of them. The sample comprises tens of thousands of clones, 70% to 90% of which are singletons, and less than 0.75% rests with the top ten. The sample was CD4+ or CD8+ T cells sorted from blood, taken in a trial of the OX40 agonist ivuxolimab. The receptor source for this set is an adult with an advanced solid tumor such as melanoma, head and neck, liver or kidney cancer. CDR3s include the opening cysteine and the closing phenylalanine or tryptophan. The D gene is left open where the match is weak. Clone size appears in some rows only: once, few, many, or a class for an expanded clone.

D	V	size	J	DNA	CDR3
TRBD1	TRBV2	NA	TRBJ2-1	TGTGCCAGCAGTGAAGCGGGTATACTACAGGGGGTGCAGTTCTTC	CASSEAGILQGVQFF
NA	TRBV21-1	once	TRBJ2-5	TGTGCCAGCAGCAAGTGGACTAGCGGGAGGGCCTTAGAGACCCAGTACTTC	CASSKWTSGRALETQYF
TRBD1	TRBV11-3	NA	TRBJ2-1	TGTGCCAGCAGCCTCTCCGTGGGGACAGGGGCCTACAATGAGCAGTTCTTC	CASSLSVGTGAYNEQFF
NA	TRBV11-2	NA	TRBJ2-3	TGTGCCAGCAGCTTAGATCCGACTACAGATACGCAGTATTTT	CASSLDPTTDTQYF
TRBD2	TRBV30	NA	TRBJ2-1	TGTGCCTGGAGTGCCTGGTGGGGAGCGGGAGATTACAATGAGCAGTTCTTC	CAWSAWWGAGDYNEQFF
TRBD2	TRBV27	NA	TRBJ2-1	TGTGCCAGCAGGCGAGAGGGACTAGGGTACGTAAATGAGCAGTTCTTC	CASRREGLGYVNEQFF
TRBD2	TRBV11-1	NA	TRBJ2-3	TGTGCCAGCAGCCCACCCGGGAGGCGAGATACGCAGTATTTT	CASSPPGRRDTQYF
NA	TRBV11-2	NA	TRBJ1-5	TGTGCCAGCAGCAAGGACAGTAGCAATCAGCCCCAGCATTTT	CASSKDSSNQPQHF
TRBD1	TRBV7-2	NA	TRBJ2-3	TGTGCCAGCAGCTTATACGGGACAGGGGGCACAGATACGCAGTATTTT	CASSLYGTGGTDTQYF
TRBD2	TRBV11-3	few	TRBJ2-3	TGTGCCAGCAGCTTAGATAGCGGGGGAGATACGCAGTATTTT	CASSLDSGGDTQYF
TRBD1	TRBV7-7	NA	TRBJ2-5	TGTGCTAGCAGCCCCCAACCGACAGGGGCAGAGACCCAGTACTTC	CASSPQPTGAETQYF
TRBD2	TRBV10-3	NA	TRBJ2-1	TGTGCCATCAGTGGGGGACTAGCGGGGAATGAGCAGTTCTTC	CAISGGLAGNEQFF
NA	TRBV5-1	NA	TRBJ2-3	TGCGCCAGCAGCTTCGCTGGGCTTGGCACAGATACGCAGTATTTT	CASSFAGLGTDTQYF
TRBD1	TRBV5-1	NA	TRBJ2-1	TGCGCCAGCAGCGCCACCGGGACAGGGGGCAATGAGCAGTTCTTC	CASSATGTGGNEQFF
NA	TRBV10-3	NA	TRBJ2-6	TGTGCCATCAGTGAAAGCCACTCTGGGGCCAACGTCCTGACTTTC	CAISESHSGANVLTF
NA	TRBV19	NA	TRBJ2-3	TGTGCCAGTAGGCCCCGGAGGGGGGTAAAGGATACGCAGTATTTT	CASRPRRGVKDTQYF
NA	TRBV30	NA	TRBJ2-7	TGTGCCTGGGTAGGGCCAGGAGGGCCCACGACCTCCTACGAGCAGTACTTC	CAWVGPGGPTTSYEQYF
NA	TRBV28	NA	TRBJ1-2	TGTGCCAGCAGTCCTGCGGCGGGGTACGGCTACACCTTC	CASSPAAGYGYTF
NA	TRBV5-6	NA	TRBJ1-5	TGTGCCAGCATCCCCACGGGACGGACGAATCAGCCCCAGCATTTT	CASIPTGRTNQPQHF
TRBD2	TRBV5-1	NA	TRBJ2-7	TGCGCCAGCAGCTTGGTAATAGCGGGGGTAGGCGAGCAGTACTTC	CASSLVIAGVGEQYF
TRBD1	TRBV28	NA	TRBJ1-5	TGTGCCAGCAGTTTATCCACAGGGGATAGCAATCAGCCCCAGCATTTT	CASSLSTGDSNQPQHF
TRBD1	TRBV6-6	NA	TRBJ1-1	TGTGCCAGCACTAGGGGACAGTTGATGAACACTGAAGCTTTCTTT	CASTRGQLMNTEAFF
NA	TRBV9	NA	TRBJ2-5	TGTGCCAGCAGCCCTCGACTAGACTTCCAAGAGACCCAGTACTTC	CASSPRLDFQETQYF
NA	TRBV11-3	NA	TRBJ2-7	TGTGCCAGCAGCTTAGATCTGCGACAAACCTACGAGCAGTACTTC	CASSLDLRQTYEQYF
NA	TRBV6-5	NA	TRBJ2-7	TGTGCCAGCAGGACATCCGGGACTTCCAACTACGAGCAGTACTTC	CASRTSGTSNYEQYF
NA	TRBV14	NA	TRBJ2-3	TGTGCCAGCAGCCTACGCCCGGGTAGCGCCGTGGGAGATACGCAGTATTTT	CASSLRPGSAVGDTQYF
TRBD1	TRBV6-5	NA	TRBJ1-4	TGTGTCAGCAGTTACTCCCAGGGGGGTGAAAAACTGTTTTTT	CVSSYSQGGEKLFF
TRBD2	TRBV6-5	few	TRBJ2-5	TGTGCCAGCTTAGCGGGAGGCCAAGAGACCCAGTACTTC	CASLAGGQETQYF
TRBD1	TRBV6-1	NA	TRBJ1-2	TGTGCCAGCAGTGAAGACAGGGGGACTGACTACACCTTC	CASSEDRGTDYTF
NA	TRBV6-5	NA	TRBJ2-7	TGTGCCAGCAGTTTCAGCGCGGCCGGGGAGCAGTACTTC	CASSFSAAGEQYF
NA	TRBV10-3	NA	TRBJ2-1	TGTGCCATAAGGGAGGACAGCTCCTACAATGAGCAGTTCTTC	CAIREDSSYNEQFF
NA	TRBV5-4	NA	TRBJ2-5	TGTGCCAGCAGCTTCGGCAGGGGGGCGGTGGAGACCCAGTACTTC	CASSFGRGAVETQYF
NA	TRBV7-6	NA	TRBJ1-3	TGTGCCAGCAGCCCGGTCGCTTGGGGCACACAGACGGGCATATATTTT	CASSPVAWGTQTGIYF
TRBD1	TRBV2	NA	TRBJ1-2	TGTGCCAGCACCGGCCAAGGGGGCTCCTACTATGGCTACACCTTC	CASTGQGGSYYGYTF
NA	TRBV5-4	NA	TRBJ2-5	TGTGCCAGCAGCACCGTTCGGGGACCAGAGACCCAGTACTTC	CASSTVRGPETQYF
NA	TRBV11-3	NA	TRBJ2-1	TGTGCCAGCAGCTTGGAGCAGGGCCTGGACAATGAGCAGTTCTTC	CASSLEQGLDNEQFF